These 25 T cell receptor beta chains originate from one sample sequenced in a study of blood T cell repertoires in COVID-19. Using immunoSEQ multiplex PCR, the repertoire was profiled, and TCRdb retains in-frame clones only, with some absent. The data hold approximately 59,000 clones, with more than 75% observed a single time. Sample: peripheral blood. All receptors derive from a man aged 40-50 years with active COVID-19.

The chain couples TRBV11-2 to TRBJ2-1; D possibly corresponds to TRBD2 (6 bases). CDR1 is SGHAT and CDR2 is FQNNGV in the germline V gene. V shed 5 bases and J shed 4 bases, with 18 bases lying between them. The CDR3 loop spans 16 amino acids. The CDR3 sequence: CASSATSPIKYNEQFF. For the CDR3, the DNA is TGTGCCAGCAGCGCAACTAGCCCAATAAAGTACAATGAGCAGTTCTTC.

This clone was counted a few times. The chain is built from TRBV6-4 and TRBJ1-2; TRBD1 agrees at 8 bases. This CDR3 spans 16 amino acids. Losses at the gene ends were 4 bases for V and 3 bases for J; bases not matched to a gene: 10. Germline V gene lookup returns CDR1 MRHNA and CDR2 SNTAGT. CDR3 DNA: TGTGCCAGCAGTGGGATTCGGACAGGGCTTTACTATGGCTACACCTTC. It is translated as CASSGIRTGLYYGYTF.

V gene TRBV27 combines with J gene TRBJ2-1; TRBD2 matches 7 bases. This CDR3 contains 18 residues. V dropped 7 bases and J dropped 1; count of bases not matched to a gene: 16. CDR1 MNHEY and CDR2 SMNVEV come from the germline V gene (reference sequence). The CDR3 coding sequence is TGTGCCAGCACCCAAACGAGGGGAGGGAGGGTATCCTACAATGAGCAGTTCTTC. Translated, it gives CASTQTRGGRVSYNEQFF.

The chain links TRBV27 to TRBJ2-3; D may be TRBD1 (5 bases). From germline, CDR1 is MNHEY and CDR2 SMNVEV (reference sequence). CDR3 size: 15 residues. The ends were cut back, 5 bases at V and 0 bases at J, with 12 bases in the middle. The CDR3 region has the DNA TGTGCCAGCAGTCCTCTCTGGACAAGCACAGATACGCAGTATTTT. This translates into CASSPLWTSTDTQYF.

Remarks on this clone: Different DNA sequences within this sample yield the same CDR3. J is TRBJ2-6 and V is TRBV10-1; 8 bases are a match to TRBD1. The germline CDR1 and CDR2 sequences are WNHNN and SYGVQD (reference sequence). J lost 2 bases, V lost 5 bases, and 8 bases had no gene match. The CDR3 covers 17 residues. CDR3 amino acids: CASSPGQGIAGANVLTF. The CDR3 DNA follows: TGCGCCAGCAGTCCCGGACAGGGTATTGCTGGGGCCAACGTCCTGACTTTC.

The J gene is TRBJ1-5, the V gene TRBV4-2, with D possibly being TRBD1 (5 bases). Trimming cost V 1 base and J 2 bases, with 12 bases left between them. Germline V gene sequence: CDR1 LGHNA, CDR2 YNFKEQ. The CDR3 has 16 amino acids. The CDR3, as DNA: TGTGCCAGCAGCCAAGGGGGGGTACAAGGCAATCAGCCCCAGCATTTT. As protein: CASSQGGVQGNQPQHF.

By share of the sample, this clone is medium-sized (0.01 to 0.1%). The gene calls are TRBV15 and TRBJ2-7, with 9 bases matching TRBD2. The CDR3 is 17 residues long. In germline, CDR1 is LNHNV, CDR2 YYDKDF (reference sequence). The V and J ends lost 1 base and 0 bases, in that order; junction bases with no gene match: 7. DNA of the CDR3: TGTGCCACCAGCAGAGGTAGCGGGAGCCCTAGCTCCTACGAGCAGTACTTC. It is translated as CATSRGSGSPSSYEQYF.

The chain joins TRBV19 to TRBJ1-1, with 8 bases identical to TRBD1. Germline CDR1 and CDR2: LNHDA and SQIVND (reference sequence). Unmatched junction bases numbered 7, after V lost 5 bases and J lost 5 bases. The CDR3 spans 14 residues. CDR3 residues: CASSPGTGVTEAFF. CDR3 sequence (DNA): TGTGCCAGTAGTCCCGGGACAGGAGTTACTGAAGCTTTCTTT.

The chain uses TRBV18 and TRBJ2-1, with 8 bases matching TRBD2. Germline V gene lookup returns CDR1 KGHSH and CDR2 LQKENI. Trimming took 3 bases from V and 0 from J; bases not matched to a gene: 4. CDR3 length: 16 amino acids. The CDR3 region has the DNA TGTGCCAGCTCACCTTTAGCGGGACTCTCCTACAATGAGCAGTTCTTC. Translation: CASSPLAGLSYNEQFF.

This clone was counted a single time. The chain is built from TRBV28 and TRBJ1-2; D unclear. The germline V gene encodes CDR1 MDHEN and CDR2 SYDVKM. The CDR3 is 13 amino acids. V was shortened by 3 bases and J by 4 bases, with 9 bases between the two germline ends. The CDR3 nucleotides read TGTGCCAGCAGTTTGAACAGACGCTATGGCTACACCTTC. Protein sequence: CASSLNRRYGYTF.

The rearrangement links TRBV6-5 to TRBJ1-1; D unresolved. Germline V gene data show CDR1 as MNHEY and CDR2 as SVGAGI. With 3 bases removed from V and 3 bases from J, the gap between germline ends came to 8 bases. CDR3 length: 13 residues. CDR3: CASSYNTDTEAFF. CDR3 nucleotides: TGTGCCAGCAGTTATAACACAGACACTGAAGCTTTCTTT.

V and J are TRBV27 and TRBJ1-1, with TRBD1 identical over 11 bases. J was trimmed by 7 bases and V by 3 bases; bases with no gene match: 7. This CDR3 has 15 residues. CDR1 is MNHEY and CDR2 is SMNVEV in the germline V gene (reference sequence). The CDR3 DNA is TGTGCCAGCAGTTTGGACAGGGGGCGGAGTGGTGAAGCTTTCTTT. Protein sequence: CASSLDRGRSGEAFF.

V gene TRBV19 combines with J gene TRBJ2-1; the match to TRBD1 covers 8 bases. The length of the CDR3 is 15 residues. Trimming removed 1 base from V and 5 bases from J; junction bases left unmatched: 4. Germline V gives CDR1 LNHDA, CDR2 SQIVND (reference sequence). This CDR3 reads CASSIGTGSDNEQFF. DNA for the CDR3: TGTGCCAGTAGTATAGGGACAGGGTCTGACAATGAGCAGTTCTTC.

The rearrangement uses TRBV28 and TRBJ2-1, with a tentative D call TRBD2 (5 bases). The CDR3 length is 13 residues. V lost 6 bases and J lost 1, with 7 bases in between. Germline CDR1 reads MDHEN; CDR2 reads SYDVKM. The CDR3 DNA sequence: TGTGCCAGCAGGGAGGAATCCTACAATGAGCAGTTCTTC. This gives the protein CASREESYNEQFF.

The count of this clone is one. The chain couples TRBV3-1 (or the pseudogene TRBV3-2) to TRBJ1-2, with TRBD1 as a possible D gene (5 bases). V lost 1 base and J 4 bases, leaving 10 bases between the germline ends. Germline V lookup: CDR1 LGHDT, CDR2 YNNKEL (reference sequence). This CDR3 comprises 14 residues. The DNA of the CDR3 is TGTGCCAGCAGCCAAGTGGGGCAGGTCTATGGCTACACCTTC. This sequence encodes CASSQVGQVYGYTF.

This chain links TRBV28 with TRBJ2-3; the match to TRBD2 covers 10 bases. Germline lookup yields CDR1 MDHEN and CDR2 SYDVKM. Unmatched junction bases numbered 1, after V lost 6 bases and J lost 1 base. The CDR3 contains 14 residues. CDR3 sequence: CASSGTSGTDTQYF. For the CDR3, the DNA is TGTGCCAGCAGCGGGACTAGCGGCACAGATACGCAGTATTTT.

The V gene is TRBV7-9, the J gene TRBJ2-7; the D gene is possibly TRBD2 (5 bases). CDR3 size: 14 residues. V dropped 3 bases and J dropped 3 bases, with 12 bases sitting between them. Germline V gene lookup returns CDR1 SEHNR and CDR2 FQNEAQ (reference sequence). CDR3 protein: CASSFDTRVYEQYF. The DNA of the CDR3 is TGTGCCAGCAGCTTCGATACTAGAGTCTACGAGCAGTACTTC.

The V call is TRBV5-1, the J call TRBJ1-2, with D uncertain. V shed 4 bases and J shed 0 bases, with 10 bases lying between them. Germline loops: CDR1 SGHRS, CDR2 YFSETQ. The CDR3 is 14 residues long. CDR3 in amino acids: CASSQVATNYGYTF. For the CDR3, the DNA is TGCGCCAGCAGCCAGGTGGCAACTAACTATGGCTACACCTTC.

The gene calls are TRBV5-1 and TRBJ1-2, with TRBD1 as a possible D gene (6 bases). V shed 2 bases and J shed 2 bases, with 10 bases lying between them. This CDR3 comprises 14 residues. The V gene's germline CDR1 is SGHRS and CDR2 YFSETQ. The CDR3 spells CASSFRGGNYGYTF. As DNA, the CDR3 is TGCGCCAGCAGCTTCAGGGGAGGGAACTATGGCTACACCTTC.

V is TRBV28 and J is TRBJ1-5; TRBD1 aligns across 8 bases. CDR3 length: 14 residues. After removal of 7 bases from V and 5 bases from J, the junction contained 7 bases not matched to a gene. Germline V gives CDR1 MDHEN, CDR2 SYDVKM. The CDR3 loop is CASIVTGAHQPQHF. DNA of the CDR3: TGTGCCAGCATCGTGACAGGGGCCCATCAGCCCCAGCATTTT.

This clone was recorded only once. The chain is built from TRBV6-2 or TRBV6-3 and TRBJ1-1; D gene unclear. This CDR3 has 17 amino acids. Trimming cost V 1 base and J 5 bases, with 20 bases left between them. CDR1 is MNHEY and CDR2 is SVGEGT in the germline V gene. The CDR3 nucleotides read TGTGCCAGCAGTTACTTGGCAGATCTTCTTCGCGGGACTGAAGCTTTCTTT. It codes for CASSYLADLLRGTEAFF.

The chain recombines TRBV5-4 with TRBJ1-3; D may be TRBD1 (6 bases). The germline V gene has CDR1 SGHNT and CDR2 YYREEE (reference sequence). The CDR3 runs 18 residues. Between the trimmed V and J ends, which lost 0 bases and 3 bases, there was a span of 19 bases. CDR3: CASSLVGAGRRNGNTIYF. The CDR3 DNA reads TGTGCCAGCAGCTTGGTGGGGGCAGGGCGGAGGAATGGAAACACCATATATTTT.

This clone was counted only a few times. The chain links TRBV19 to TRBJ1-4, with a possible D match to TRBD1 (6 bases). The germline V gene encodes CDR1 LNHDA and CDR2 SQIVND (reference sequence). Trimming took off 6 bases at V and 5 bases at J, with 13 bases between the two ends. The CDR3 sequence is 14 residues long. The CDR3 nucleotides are TGTGCCAGTAGCCTCCGGGGGGGCAATGAAAAACTGTTTTTT. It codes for CASSLRGGNEKLFF.

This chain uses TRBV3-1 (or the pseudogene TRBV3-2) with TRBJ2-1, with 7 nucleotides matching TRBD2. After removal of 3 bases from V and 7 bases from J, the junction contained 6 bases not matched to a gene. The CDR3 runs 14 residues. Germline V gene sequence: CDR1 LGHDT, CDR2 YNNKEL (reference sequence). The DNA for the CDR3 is TGTGCCAGCAGCCAGCGGGAGTGGGGTAATGAGCAGTTCTTC. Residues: CASSQREWGNEQFF.

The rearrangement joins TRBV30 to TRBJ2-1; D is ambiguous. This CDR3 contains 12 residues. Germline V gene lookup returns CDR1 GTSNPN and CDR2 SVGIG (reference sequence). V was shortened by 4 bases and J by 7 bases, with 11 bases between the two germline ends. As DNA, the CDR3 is TGTGCCTGGATGGAGTTTTCGAATGAGCAGTTCTTC. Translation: CAWMEFSNEQFF.